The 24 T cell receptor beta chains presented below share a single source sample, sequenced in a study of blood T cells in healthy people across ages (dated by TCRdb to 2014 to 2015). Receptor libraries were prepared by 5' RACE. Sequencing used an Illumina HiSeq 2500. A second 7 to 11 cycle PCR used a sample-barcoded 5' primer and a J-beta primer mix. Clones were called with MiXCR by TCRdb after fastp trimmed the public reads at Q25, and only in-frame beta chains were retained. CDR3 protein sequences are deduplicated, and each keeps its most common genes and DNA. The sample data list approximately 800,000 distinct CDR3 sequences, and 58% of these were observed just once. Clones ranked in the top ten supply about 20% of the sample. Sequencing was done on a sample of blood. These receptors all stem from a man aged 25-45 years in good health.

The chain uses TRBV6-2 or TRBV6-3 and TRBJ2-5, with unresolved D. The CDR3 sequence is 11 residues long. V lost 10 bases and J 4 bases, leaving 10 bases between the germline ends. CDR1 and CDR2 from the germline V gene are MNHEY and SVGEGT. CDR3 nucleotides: TGTGCCACCGGTCGGACAGAGACCCAGTACTTC. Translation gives CATGRTETQYF.

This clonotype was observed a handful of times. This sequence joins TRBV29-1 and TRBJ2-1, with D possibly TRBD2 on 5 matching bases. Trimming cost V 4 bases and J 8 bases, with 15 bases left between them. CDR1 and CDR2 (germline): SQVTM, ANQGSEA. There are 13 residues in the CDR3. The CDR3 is CSVARRNVDEQFF. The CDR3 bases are TGCAGCGTTGCAAGGAGGAACGTCGATGAGCAGTTCTTC.

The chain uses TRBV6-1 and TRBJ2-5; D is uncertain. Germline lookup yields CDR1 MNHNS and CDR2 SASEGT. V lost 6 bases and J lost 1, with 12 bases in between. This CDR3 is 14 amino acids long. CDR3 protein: CASRGSYFQETQYF. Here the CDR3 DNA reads TGTGCCAGCAGGGGGTCCTACTTCCAAGAGACCCAGTACTTC.

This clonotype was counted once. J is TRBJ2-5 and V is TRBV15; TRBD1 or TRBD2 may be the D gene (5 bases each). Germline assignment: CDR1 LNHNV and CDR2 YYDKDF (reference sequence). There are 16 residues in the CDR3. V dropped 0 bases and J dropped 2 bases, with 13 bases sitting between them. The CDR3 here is CATSRERPGPQETQYF. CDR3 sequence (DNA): TGTGCCACCAGCAGAGAGCGACCGGGGCCTCAAGAGACCCAGTACTTC.

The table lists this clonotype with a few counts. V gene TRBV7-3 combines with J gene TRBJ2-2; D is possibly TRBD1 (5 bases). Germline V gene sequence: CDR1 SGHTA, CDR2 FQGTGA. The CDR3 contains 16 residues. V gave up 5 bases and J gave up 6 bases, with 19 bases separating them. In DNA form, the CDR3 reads TGTGCCAGCAGCACCCTGGGCAGGGATCGACCCGGGGAGCTGTTTTTT. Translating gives CASSTLGRDRPGELFF.

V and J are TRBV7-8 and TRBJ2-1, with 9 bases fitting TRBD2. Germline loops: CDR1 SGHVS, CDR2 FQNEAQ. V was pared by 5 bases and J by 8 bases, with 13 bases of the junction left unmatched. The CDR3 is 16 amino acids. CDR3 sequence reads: CASSPFGGGASDEQFF. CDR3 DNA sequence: TGTGCCAGCAGCCCCTTTGGCGGGGGGGCTAGTGATGAGCAGTTCTTC. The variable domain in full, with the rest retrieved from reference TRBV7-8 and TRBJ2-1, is GAGVSQSPRYKVAKRGQDVALRCDPISGHVSLFWYQQALGQGPEFLTYFQNEAQLDKSGLPSDRFFAERPEGSVSTLKIQRTQQEDSAVYLCASSPFGGGASDEQFFGPGTRLTVL.

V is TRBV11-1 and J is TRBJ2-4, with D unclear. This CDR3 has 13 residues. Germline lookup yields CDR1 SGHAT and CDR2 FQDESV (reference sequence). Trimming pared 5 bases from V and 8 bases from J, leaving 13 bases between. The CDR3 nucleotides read TGTGCCAGCAGCGTAGAAGGCGGCGACATTCAGTACTTC. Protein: CASSVEGGDIQYF.

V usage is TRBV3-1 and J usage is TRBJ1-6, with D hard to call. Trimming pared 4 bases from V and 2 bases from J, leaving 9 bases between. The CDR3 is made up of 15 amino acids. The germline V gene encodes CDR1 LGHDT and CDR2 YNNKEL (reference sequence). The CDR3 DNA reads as TGTGCCAGCAGCCTGGGGTTGGCCTATAATTCACCCCTCCACTTT. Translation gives CASSLGLAYNSPLHF.

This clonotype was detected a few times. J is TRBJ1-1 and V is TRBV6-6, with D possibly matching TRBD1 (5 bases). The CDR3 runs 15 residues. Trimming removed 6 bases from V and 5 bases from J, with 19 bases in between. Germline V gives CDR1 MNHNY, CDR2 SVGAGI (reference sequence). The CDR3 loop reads CASSGTVGLWTEAFF. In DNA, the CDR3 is TGTGCCAGCAGCGGGACGGTGGGGCTGTGGACTGAAGCTTTCTTT.

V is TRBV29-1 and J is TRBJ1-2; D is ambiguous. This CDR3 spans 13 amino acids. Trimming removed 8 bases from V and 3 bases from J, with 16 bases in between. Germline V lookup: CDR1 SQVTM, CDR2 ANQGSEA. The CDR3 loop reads CSIQDGLDYGYTF. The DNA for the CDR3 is TGCAGCATTCAGGACGGATTAGACTATGGCTACACCTTC.

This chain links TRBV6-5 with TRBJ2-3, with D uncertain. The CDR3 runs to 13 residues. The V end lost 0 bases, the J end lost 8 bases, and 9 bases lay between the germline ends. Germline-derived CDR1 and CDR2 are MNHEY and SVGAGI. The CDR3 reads CASSYSSVGTQYF. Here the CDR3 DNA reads TGTGCCAGCAGTTACTCCTCGGTGGGTACGCAGTATTTT.

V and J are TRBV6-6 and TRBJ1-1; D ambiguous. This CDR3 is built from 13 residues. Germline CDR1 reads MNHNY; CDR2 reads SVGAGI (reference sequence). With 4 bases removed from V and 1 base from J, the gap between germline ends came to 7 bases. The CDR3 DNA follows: TGTGCCAGCAGTTCCGAAAAGAACACTGAAGCTTTCTTT. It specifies CASSSEKNTEAFF.

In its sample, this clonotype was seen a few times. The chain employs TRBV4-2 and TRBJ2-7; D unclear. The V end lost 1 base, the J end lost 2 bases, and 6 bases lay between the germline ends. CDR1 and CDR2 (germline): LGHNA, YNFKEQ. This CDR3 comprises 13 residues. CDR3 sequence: CASSQALTYEQYF. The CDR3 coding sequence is TGTGCCAGCAGCCAAGCCCTGACCTACGAGCAGTACTTC.

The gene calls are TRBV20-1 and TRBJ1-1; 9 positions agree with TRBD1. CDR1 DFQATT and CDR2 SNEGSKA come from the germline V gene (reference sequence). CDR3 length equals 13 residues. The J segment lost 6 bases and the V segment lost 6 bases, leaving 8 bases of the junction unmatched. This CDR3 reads CSAGTGGKSEAFF. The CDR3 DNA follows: TGCAGTGCCGGAACAGGGGGCAAATCTGAAGCTTTCTTT.

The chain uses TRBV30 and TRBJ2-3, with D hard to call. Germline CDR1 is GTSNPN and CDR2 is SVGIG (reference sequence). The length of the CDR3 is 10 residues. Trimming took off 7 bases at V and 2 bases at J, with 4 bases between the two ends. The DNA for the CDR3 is TGTGCCTCGTACACAGATACGCAGTATTTT. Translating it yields CASYTDTQYF. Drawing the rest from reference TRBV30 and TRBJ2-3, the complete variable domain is SQTIHQWPATLVQPVGSPLSLECTVEGTSNPNLYWYRQAAGRGLQLLFYSVGIGQISSEVPQNLSASRPQDRQFILSSKKLLLSDSGFYLCASYTDTQYFGPGTRLTVL.

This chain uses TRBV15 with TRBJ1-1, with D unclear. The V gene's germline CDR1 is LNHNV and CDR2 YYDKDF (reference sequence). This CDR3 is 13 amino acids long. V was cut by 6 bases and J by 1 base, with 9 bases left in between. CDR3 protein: CATSRRKNTEAFF. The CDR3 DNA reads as TGTGCCACCAGTCGACGGAAGAACACTGAAGCTTTCTTT.

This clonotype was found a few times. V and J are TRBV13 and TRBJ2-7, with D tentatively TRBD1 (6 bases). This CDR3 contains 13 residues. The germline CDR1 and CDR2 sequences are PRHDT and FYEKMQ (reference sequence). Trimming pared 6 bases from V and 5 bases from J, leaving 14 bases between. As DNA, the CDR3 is TGTGCCAGCAGTAAGGGGGAGCTGAACGAGCAGTACTTC. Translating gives CASSKGELNEQYF. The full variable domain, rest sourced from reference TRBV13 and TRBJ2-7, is AAGVIQSPRHLIKEKRETATLKCYPIPRHDTVYWYQQGPGQDPQFLISFYEKMQSDKGSIPDRFSAQQFSDYHSELNMSSLELGDSALYFCASSKGELNEQYFGPGTRLTVT.

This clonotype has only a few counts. CDR3 amino acids: CSAFGLAGVYEQFF. The DNA for the CDR3 is TGCAGCGCCTTCGGACTAGCGGGAGTTTATGAGCAGTTCTTC. This chain joins TRBV29-1 and TRBJ2-1; 13 nucleotides line up with TRBD2. This CDR3 has 14 residues. CDR1 and CDR2 (germline): SQVTM, ANQGSEA. The V segment lost 7 bases and the J segment 8 bases; nucleotides outside the gene matches: 8.

The CDR3 sequence is CASSVADSGVYEQYF. The CDR3 DNA reads TGTGCCAGCAGCGTAGCGGATAGCGGAGTCTACGAGCAGTACTTC. V is TRBV9 and J is TRBJ2-7, with D possibly being TRBD2 (6 bases). V was pared by 0 bases and J by 3 bases, with 13 bases between. This CDR3 spans 15 amino acids. The germline V gene has CDR1 SGDLS and CDR2 YYNGEE.

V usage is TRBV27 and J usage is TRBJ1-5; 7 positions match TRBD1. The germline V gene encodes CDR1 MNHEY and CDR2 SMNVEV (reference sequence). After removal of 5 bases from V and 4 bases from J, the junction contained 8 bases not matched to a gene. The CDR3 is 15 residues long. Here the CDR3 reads CASSVTTGHNQPQHF. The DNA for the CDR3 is TGTGCCAGCAGTGTGACGACAGGGCATAATCAGCCCCAGCATTTT.

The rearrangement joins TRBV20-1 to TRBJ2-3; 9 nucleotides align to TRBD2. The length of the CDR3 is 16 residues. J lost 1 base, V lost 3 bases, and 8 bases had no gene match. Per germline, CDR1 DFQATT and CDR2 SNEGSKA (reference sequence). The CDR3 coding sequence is TGCAGTGCTAGCGGGACTAGCCGGGGCCGCACAGATACGCAGTATTTT. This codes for CSASGTSRGRTDTQYF.

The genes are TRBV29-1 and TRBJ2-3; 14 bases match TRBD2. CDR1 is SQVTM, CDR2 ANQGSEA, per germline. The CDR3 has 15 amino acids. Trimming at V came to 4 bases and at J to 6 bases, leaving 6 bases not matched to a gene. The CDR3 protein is CSVGGTSGGRDTQYF. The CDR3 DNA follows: TGCAGCGTTGGGGGGACTAGCGGGGGTCGGGATACGCAGTATTTT.

DNA of the CDR3: TGCAGTGGGACTAGCGCGAATACCTACGAGCAGTACTTC. Its translation is CSGTSANTYEQYF. The rearrangement links TRBV20-1 to TRBJ2-7; 9 bases are shared with TRBD2. V shed 7 bases, J shed 2 bases, and the junction held 6 bases outside the gene matches. From germline, CDR1 is DFQATT and CDR2 SNEGSKA (reference sequence). The CDR3 length is 13 residues.

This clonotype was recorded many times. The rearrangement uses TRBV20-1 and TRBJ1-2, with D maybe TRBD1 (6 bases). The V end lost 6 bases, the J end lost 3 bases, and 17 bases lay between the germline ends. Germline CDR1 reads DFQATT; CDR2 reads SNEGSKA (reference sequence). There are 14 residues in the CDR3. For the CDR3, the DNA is TGCAGTGCCCGACAGGACCAAAACTACTATGGCTACACCTTC. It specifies CSARQDQNYYGYTF.